Listed below are T cell receptor beta chains from one sample, sequenced in a study of Graves' ophthalmopathy and Graves' hyperthyroidism. Using its own MiXCR run on the multiplex PCR reads, TCRdb lists one record per CDR3 protein. The repertoire has approximately 700,000 distinct CDR3 sequences, 40% of them found once; the top ten carry about 40%. Sequencing used peripheral blood. The receptors were sampled from an adult man with Graves' ophthalmopathy. Each CDR3 is given with its conserved first and last residue.

CDR3aa: CATSDTTGGQPQHF
v_gene: TRBV24-1

CDR3aa: CASSLTGGGGETQYF
v_gene: TRBV7-9

CDR3aa: CASSLRTRKGSSYNSPLHF
v_gene: TRBV7-8

CDR3aa: CASTQSGGHTGELFF
v_gene: TRBV19

CDR3aa: CSARVGGYGYTF
v_gene: TRBV20-1

CDR3aa: CSASPTTYTQYF
v_gene: TRBV20-1

CDR3aa: CAISLDLGVEQYF
v_gene: TRBV10-3

CDR3aa: CASRGASGREDSYEQYF
v_gene: TRBV10-3

CDR3aa: CASSFSGTSGRALAEQYF
v_gene: TRBV24-1

CDR3aa: CASRGGLLYEQYF
v_gene: TRBV2

CDR3aa: CASSLGVGGANTEAFF
v_gene: TRBV7-9

CDR3aa: CASSFIQSQETQYF
v_gene: TRBV12-3/TRBV12-4

CDR3aa: CASRVRAGDTEAFF
v_gene: TRBV2

CDR3aa: CASSPYSRPYEQYF
v_gene: TRBV6-5

CDR3aa: CASSEARGTETQYF
v_gene: TRBV2

CDR3aa: CASSWTGANTGELFF
v_gene: TRBV6-5

CDR3aa: CASSPTSGGVETQYF
v_gene: TRBV7-7

CDR3aa: CASSTGEGANVLTF
v_gene: TRBV19

CDR3aa: CAWSPNTKAEAFF
v_gene: TRBV29-1

CDR3aa: CASSLVVTSGQPQHF
v_gene: TRBV5-4

CDR3aa: CASSVSGGLATQYF
v_gene: TRBV9

CDR3aa: CSAARTGSPGSPLHF
v_gene: TRBV20-1

CDR3aa: CAISESNEKLFF
v_gene: TRBV10-3

CDR3aa: CASSGQGQWETQYF
v_gene: TRBV25-1

CDR3aa: CASRAGTSNSPLHF
v_gene: TRBV12-3/TRBV12-4

CDR3aa: CASSSQQGFYGYTF
v_gene: TRBV11-2

CDR3aa: CAISTYYEQYF
v_gene: TRBV10-3

CDR3aa: CASSSGRISGNTIYF
v_gene: TRBV2

CDR3aa: CASSQDTNTEAFF
v_gene: TRBV4-1

CDR3aa: CASSPRVRGGTEAFF
v_gene: TRBV7-2

CDR3aa: CASSYSGRVGEQYF
v_gene: TRBV6-5

CDR3aa: CASSLQHPNSPLHF
v_gene: TRBV12-3/TRBV12-4

CDR3aa: CASSLGGEKTQYF
v_gene: TRBV7-8

CDR3aa: CASSFKLGANTEAFF
v_gene: TRBV5-1

CDR3aa: CSAREVSGNTF
v_gene: TRBV20-1

CDR3aa: CASSLIASEEKLFF
v_gene: TRBV7-9

CDR3aa: CAISEFGTDQETQYF
v_gene: TRBV10-3

CDR3aa: CASSYQKQGEGEAFF
v_gene: TRBV10-3

CDR3aa: CATSSLGQSYGYTF
v_gene: TRBV15

CDR3aa: CSAGRTTNEKLFF
v_gene: TRBV20-1